The clone carrying this TCR beta chain was picked up a small number of times. J was trimmed by 8 bases and V by 4 bases; bases with no gene match: 23. This CDR3 region has 19 residues. This sample stems from a study of identical twins. TCRdb re-called the 5' RACE reads through MiXCR, storing one row per CDR3 protein. The sample has hundreds of thousands of distinct CDR3 sequences; roughly 8.6% are singletons. The same data also contributed to another study, on yellow fever vaccine responses in identical twins.

Source material: memory (CD45RO+) T cells sorted from blood. The gene calls are TRBV12-3 or TRBV12-4 and TRBJ2-1; 7 nucleotides align to TRBD1. The receptor's source is a woman younger than 35 in good health. The CDR3 DNA follows: TGTGCCAGCAGTTCCATTCCCACCAGACAGGGCTCGGGGATGGATGAGCAGTTCTTC. It yields the protein CASSSIPTRQGSGMDEQFF.